Sequencing of this T cell receptor (beta chain) was carried out in a study of cytotoxic CD8 clonotypes in ibrutinib-treated CLL. Study results and caveats: Clonality correlated strongly with circulating CD8+ T cells and exceeded age-matched healthy donors at baseline. Clonality climbed at ibrutinib response, then dropped toward baseline at progression.

The CDR3 contains 11 residues. V was trimmed by 7 bases and J by 0 bases, leaving 4 bases between them. In germline, CDR1 is SNHLY, CDR2 FYNNEI. This table comes from immunoSEQ multiplex PCR, and its TCRdb copy is limited to in-frame clones, with some not included. The sample comprises roughly 150,000 clones, roughly 77% of which are singletons, and roughly 2% rests with the top ten. Notes on this clone: Its antigen is unknown.

The source is a human donor with chronic lymphocytic leukemia. This chain connects TRBV2 to TRBJ2-7; no definite D call. Specimen: PBMCs, collected after 12 months of ibrutinib treatment. The CDR3 spells CASTVSYEQYF. As DNA, the CDR3 is TGTGCCAGCACCGTCTCCTACGAGCAGTACTTC. Based on the CDR3 plus reference TRBV2 and TRBJ2-7, the full variable domain is EPEVTQTPSHQVTQMGQEVILRCVPISNHLYFYWYRQILGQKVEFLVSFYNNEISEKSEIFDDQFSVERPDGSNFTLKIRSTKLEDSAMYFCASTVSYEQYFGPGTRLTVT.